This is a list of T cell receptor beta chains from one sample in a study of blood T cell repertoires in COVID-19. The assay was immunoSEQ multiplex PCR, and TCRdb's table has in-frame clones only and misses some. Here the sample spans 230,000 or so clones, 80% to 90% being singletons. Sequencing input: PBMCs or T cells enriched from blood (not recorded which). The source of these receptors is a woman aged 50 to 65 who had been exposed to COVID-19. The CDR3 runs from the conserved cysteine through the conserved F or W. D genes are given only for firm matches. Not every row has a clone size; where given, it reads once, few, many or a size class.

v_gene	abundance	j_gene	d_gene	CDR3nt	CDR3aa
TRBV2	NA	TRBJ1-1	TRBD1	TGTGCCAGCATTGACAGGGGCCGTTTTGTAGCTTTCTTT	CASIDRGRFVAFF
TRBV5-4	NA	TRBJ2-1	TRBD2	TGTGCCAGCAGCTCCACCGGGGGGGGGTGGAATGAGCAGTTCTTC	CASSSTGGGWNEQFF
TRBV6-5	NA	TRBJ2-5	NA	TGTGCCAGCGGGGGGTATTTATATGAGACCCAGTACTTC	CASGGYLYETQYF
TRBV28	NA	TRBJ1-1	NA	TGTGCCAGCAGTTTTGGGCGGGCAGATTCAAGGGCTTTCTTT	CASSFGRADSRAFF
TRBV6-6	NA	TRBJ1-2	NA	TGTGCCAGCAGTTCATCGAGACAGTCTACTAACTATGGCTACACCTTC	CASSSSRQSTNYGYTF
TRBV6-1	few	TRBJ1-2	NA	TGTGCCAGCAGTGGACTCCGCGGGGTGGCGGTCTATGGCTACACCTTC	CASSGLRGVAVYGYTF
TRBV28	NA	TRBJ2-5	TRBD2	TGTGCCAGCAGTTTACCGGGGACTAGCGGGGCCCAGACCCAAGAGACCCAGTACTTC	CASSLPGTSGAQTQETQYF
TRBV7-9	few	TRBJ1-3	NA	TGTGCCAGCAGCTTGGTTCCCCCGGGAGTCTCTGGAAACACCATATATTTT	CASSLVPPGVSGNTIYF
TRBV11-2	NA	TRBJ1-1	NA	TGTGCCAGCAGCTTAAGTACCTCTCCCGGGAACACTGAAGCTTTCTTT	CASSLSTSPGNTEAFF
TRBV5-4	NA	TRBJ2-2	TRBD1	TGTGCCAGCAGCTTGGGCGGACAGGGTGGCACCGGGGAGCTGTTTTTT	CASSLGGQGGTGELFF
TRBV28	NA	TRBJ1-2	NA	TGTGCCAGCACATCGGGTGGTTACTATGGCTACACCTTC	CASTSGGYYGYTF
TRBV19	NA	TRBJ1-2	NA	TGTGCCAGTAGTCCCCTCTTAGGAGCTAGCGGCTATGGCTACACCTTC	CASSPLLGASGYGYTF
TRBV18	NA	TRBJ1-1	TRBD1	TGTGCCAGCTCATCCTCTTTGGGACAGGGGGCCGCTGAAGCTTTCTTT	CASSSSLGQGAAEAFF
TRBV10-2	NA	TRBJ1-3	NA	TGCGCCAGCAGCCAGGGCTCTGGAAACACCATATATTTT	CASSQGSGNTIYF
TRBV5-1	NA	TRBJ1-1	NA	TGCGCCAGCAGCTTGGAGAGAGGGATTGAAGCTTTCTTT	CASSLERGIEAFF
TRBV3-1/TRBV3-2	NA	TRBJ2-7	NA	TGTGCCAGCAGCCAAGATGGGGGGGGCGCCTACGAGCAGTACTTC	CASSQDGGGAYEQYF
TRBV10-3	NA	TRBJ1-6	NA	TGTGCCATCAGATTGGACAGTGGGCCTAATTCACCCCTCCACTTT	CAIRLDSGPNSPLHF
TRBV24-1	NA	TRBJ2-1	NA	TGTGCCACCAGTGATTCAACCGGAGCCAGCTACAATGAGCAGTTCTTC	CATSDSTGASYNEQFF
TRBV5-6	few	TRBJ2-7	NA	TGTGCCAGCAGCCCCGACTCAGGGGTGGGGGAGCAGTACTTC	CASSPDSGVGEQYF
TRBV5-1	NA	TRBJ1-6	TRBD1	TGCGCCAGCAGCCTCGGACAGGTTCGAAATTCACCCCTCCACTTT	CASSLGQVRNSPLHF
TRBV7-2	NA	TRBJ1-5	NA	TGTGCCAGCAGGGGGGCTGCGGGCAATCAGCCCCAGCATTTT	CASRGAAGNQPQHF
TRBV27	few	TRBJ1-6	TRBD1	TGTGCCAGCAGGGGACAGGGGAATTCACCCCTCCACTTT	CASRGQGNSPLHF
TRBV7-9	NA	TRBJ2-3	TRBD2	TGTGCCAGCAGCATAAATACGGGGGGGCCAGGAGATACGCAGTATTTT	CASSINTGGPGDTQYF
TRBV13	NA	TRBJ2-2	NA	TGTGCCAGCAGCCCAGAGAACACCGGGGAGCTGTTTTTT	CASSPENTGELFF
TRBV28	NA	TRBJ2-7	NA	TGTGCCAGCAGTTTACCAGGGCCATTCTACTACGAGCAGTACTTC	CASSLPGPFYYEQYF
TRBV6-5	NA	TRBJ2-3	TRBD2	TGTGCCACTAGCGGGGCGGCAGATACGCAGTATTTT	CATSGAADTQYF
TRBV9	NA	TRBJ2-1	TRBD2	TGTGCCAGCAGCGTAGTCGGTGCGGGGGGTGGGAGCAATGAGCAGTTCTTC	CASSVVGAGGGSNEQFF
TRBV3-1/TRBV3-2	NA	TRBJ2-2	NA	TGTGCCAGCAGCCACCCCGAGGGCGGGGAGCTGTTTTTT	CASSHPEGGELFF
TRBV5-1	few	TRBJ2-1	NA	TGCGCCAGCAGAGATAGCACCCGCAATGAGCAGTTCTTC	CASRDSTRNEQFF
TRBV9	NA	TRBJ2-3	NA	TGTGCCAGCAGCGGCCGACTGAACGGTAAATCTAGCACAGATACGCAGTATTTT	CASSGRLNGKSSTDTQYF
TRBV5-1	NA	TRBJ2-2	NA	TGCGCCAGTTACAGGGGAGGTCGCGATGGCACCGGGGAGCTGTTTTTT	CASYRGGRDGTGELFF
TRBV28	NA	TRBJ1-4	TRBD1	TGTGCCAGCAGTCAGACAGGGGGGGGTGAAAAACTGTTTTTT	CASSQTGGGEKLFF
TRBV28	NA	TRBJ1-5	NA	TGTGCCAGCAGTTCGGGACTTAGCAATCAGCCCCAGCATTTT	CASSSGLSNQPQHF
TRBV7-9	few	TRBJ1-3	NA	TGTGCCAGCAGCGACTATGGGTGGAGAAACACCATATATTTT	CASSDYGWRNTIYF
TRBV7-9	NA	TRBJ2-5	NA	TGTGCCAGCAGCTTAGGAGCAGGCGAGACCCAGTACTTC	CASSLGAGETQYF
TRBV7-2	NA	TRBJ2-2	TRBD1	TGTGCCAGCAGCTTCGACAGGGGGCGAGGGGAGCTGTTTTTT	CASSFDRGRGELFF
TRBV7-9	once	TRBJ1-2	TRBD1	TGTGCCAGCAGCGGGGGACAGTCAAACTATGGCTACACCTTC	CASSGGQSNYGYTF
TRBV4-1	NA	TRBJ1-6	TRBD1	TGCGCCAGCAGCCAAGACCGGGGACAGGCGCGGAATTCACCCCTCCACTTT	CASSQDRGQARNSPLHF
TRBV5-4	few	TRBJ2-7	TRBD1	TGTGCCAGCAGCCCAGGGGACAGGGGCTTTTTAGAGCAGTACTTC	CASSPGDRGFLEQYF
TRBV10-3	NA	TRBJ2-7	TRBD2	TGTGCCATCAGTGAGTCGGGAGCGGGGGGCCCCTACGAGCAGTACTTC	CAISESGAGGPYEQYF
TRBV9	NA	TRBJ1-1	NA	TGTGCCAGCAGCGTAGTAACGCGGTCCACTGAAGCTTTCTTT	CASSVVTRSTEAFF
TRBV18	NA	TRBJ1-1	TRBD1	TGTGCCAGCTCAAAAGAGGGACAGGGGGCCGAAGCTTTCTTT	CASSKEGQGAEAFF
TRBV7-2	NA	TRBJ1-1	TRBD1	TGTGCCAGCAGCTGGGGACAGGCGAACACTGAAGCTTTCTTT	CASSWGQANTEAFF
TRBV29-1	NA	TRBJ1-2	NA	TGCAGCGTTGTGGGGACTGTCACGAAGGGGGGCTACACCTTC	CSVVGTVTKGGYTF
TRBV5-1	NA	TRBJ2-7	NA	TGCGCCAGCAGCGAGGCCGGGACTGGGACCTACGAGCAGTACTTC	CASSEAGTGTYEQYF
TRBV5-5	once	TRBJ1-6	NA	TGTGCCAGCAGCTTGGAATCGGGCAGGGGATATTCACCCCTCCACTTT	CASSLESGRGYSPLHF
TRBV12-3/TRBV12-4	NA	TRBJ1-3	NA	TGTGCCAGCAGTTTTGTAACTGGAAACACCATATATTTT	CASSFVTGNTIYF
TRBV27	NA	TRBJ2-7	NA	TGTGCCAGCAGTCCGACCCCAGGGGAGAGGTACGAGCAGTACTTC	CASSPTPGERYEQYF
TRBV5-4	once	TRBJ1-2	TRBD1	TGTGCCAGCAGCTCGGGACAGGCCTATGGCTACACCTTC	CASSSGQAYGYTF
TRBV21-1	NA	TRBJ1-1	NA	TGTGCCAGCAGCGAAAGGCTTGACAGGGAGAACACTGAAGCTTTCTTT	CASSERLDRENTEAFF
TRBV7-9	NA	TRBJ1-3	NA	TGTGCCAGCAGTCTCGCCGGGACTTGGGGCACCATATATTTT	CASSLAGTWGTIYF